The clone carrying this T cell receptor beta chain was counted a few times. This PCR relied on a set of 60 Vbeta primers and 13 Jbeta primers. The data were produced by immunoSEQ multiplex PCR, yet TCRdb's version contains in-frame clones alone and is incomplete. The sample has over 75,000 clones, about 80% seen once; the top ten hold about 3.1%. This specimen belongs to a study of cytomegalovirus exposure and HLA in healthy donors. The CDR3 length is 13 residues. Germline-derived CDR1 and CDR2 are ENHRY and SYGVKD. V was pared by 7 bases and J by 2 bases, with 11 bases between. Sample: PBMCs. V is TRBV10-3 and J is TRBJ2-5; D not resolved. The receptor was derived from a male donor in good health and CMV-seropositive. CDR3 coding DNA: TGTGCCATCATGGAACAGCTACAAGAGACCCAGTACTTC. Protein product: CAIMEQLQETQYF.